This record concerns one T cell receptor beta chain sequence. Its antigen is currently unknown. The sample originates from a study of vaccination effects on CD4 cells after COVID-19. This CDR3 region has 15 residues. With 1 base removed from V and 4 bases from J, the gap between germline ends came to 14 bases. Germline V gene data show CDR1 as LGHDT and CDR2 as YNNKEL (reference sequence). After around ten days in culture, the CD4+ T cells were isolated. The table came from immunoSEQ multiplex PCR; TCRdb's copy has only in-frame clones and leaves some out. The sample records 40,000 or so clones, 65% to 75% being singletons.

The source was CD4+ T cells from PBMCs cultured without peptide, collected before COVID-19 vaccination. The rearrangement uses TRBV3-1 (or the pseudogene TRBV3-2) and TRBJ2-7; D is possibly TRBD1 (5 bases). This TCR was recovered from a human donor who received a COVID-19 vaccine. CDR3 in DNA: TGTGCCAGCAGCCAAGGGGGCTACCCCGGTTACGAGCAGTACTTC. Protein: CASSQGGYPGYEQYF.